The rows below give T cell receptor beta chains drawn from one sample of a study of CD8+ T cells in alopecia areata. TCRdb's table, derived via immunoSEQ multiplex PCR, lists solely in-frame clones and lacks some. Of about 140,000 clones listed, around three fifths were seen once; the top ten hold around 6%. The sequencing here drew on CD4+ T cells sorted from blood, taken at week 0. The receptors stem from a human donor with alopecia areata. CDR3s include the opening cysteine and the closing phenylalanine or tryptophan. The D gene is left open where the match is weak. Clone size is shown for a subset of rows, as once, few, many or a class of expanded clone.

. | once | TRBJ2-5 | TRBV19 | CASSMVGTLQETQYF | TGTGCCAGTAGTATGGTAGGGACGCTTCAAGAGACCCAGTACTTC
. | . | TRBJ2-3 | TRBV9 | CASSKLEGTQYF | TGTGCCAGCAGCAAACTAGAGGGTACGCAGTATTTT
. | many | TRBJ2-5 | TRBV29-1 | CSVGTDQETQYF | TGCAGCGTGGGGACGGACCAAGAGACCCAGTACTTC
. | few | TRBJ2-5 | TRBV7-2 | CASSLGRIETQYF | TGTGCCAGCAGCTTAGGGAGAATCGAGACCCAGTACTTC
TRBD1 | . | TRBJ1-5 | TRBV15 | CATSREPGQGIQPQHF | TGTGCCACCAGCAGGGAACCGGGACAGGGGATTCAGCCCCAGCATTTT
TRBD1 | . | TRBJ1-6 | TRBV13 | CASSTRRDRGISPLHF | TGTGCCAGCAGCACCAGACGGGACAGGGGGATTTCACCCCTCCACTTT
. | few | TRBJ2-7 | TRBV5-1 | CASSGMDWTFGEQYF | TGCGCCAGCAGCGGAATGGACTGGACGTTCGGCGAGCAGTACTTC
. | . | TRBJ2-5 | TRBV7-2 | CASSTQGLPGETQYF | TGTGCCAGCAGCACTCAGGGACTCCCGGGAGAGACCCAGTACTTC
. | . | TRBJ2-2 | TRBV30 | CAWSAMANTGELFF | TGTGCCTGGAGTGCTATGGCGAACACCGGGGAGCTGTTTTTT
. | . | TRBJ2-2 | TRBV30 | CAWSATVSGELFF | TGTGCCTGGAGTGCCACTGTGAGCGGGGAGCTGTTTTTT
. | few | TRBJ1-2 | TRBV4-3 | CASSQGPNYGYTF | TGCGCCAGCAGCCAAGGACCCAACTATGGCTACACCTTC
. | . | TRBJ1-2 | TRBV6-5 | CASSGGYGYTF | TGTGCCAGCAGCGGCGGCTATGGCTACACCTTC
TRBD1 | few | TRBJ1-5 | TRBV2 | CASRYRGGSNSNQPQHF | TGTGCCAGCAGGTACAGGGGAGGGAGTAATAGCAATCAGCCCCAGCATTTT
. | few | TRBJ1-2 | TRBV4-1 | CASSQSAEWDYGYTF | TGCGCCAGCAGCCAATCGGCCGAGTGGGACTATGGCTACACCTTC
TRBD1 | . | TRBJ2-2 | TRBV6-5 | CASRNRGPNTGELFF | TGTGCCAGCAGGAACAGGGGACCGAACACCGGGGAGCTGTTTTTT
. | . | TRBJ2-2 | TRBV5-4 | CASSLDPGHNTGELFF | TGTGCCAGCAGCTTGGACCCGGGACACAACACCGGGGAGCTGTTTTTT
TRBD1 | . | TRBJ1-3 | TRBV29-1 | CSAGTDGNTIYF | TGCAGCGCTGGGACAGATGGAAACACCATATATTTT
. | . | TRBJ1-4 | TRBV30 | CAWGPVNKLFF | TGTGCCTGGGGACCGGTGAACAAACTGTTTTTT
. | . | TRBJ2-6 | TRBV7-2 | CASSAMGVATGANVLTF | TGTGCCAGCAGCGCGATGGGGGTAGCTACGGGGGCCAACGTCCTGACTTTC
. | . | TRBJ2-1 | TRBV29-1 | CSVQRDLNEQFF | TGCAGCGTTCAACGGGACCTGAATGAGCAGTTCTTC
. | . | TRBJ1-2 | TRBV2 | CASRPGQWGYTF | TGTGCCAGCAGGCCTGGACAATGGGGCTACACCTTC
. | . | TRBJ2-3 | TRBV15 | CATQGRAGATDTQYF | TGTGCCACCCAGGGGCGGGCGGGGGCCACAGATACGCAGTATTTT
TRBD1 | . | TRBJ1-1 | TRBV5-1 | CASSQGTASMNTEAFF | TGCGCCAGCAGCCAAGGGACAGCGTCCATGAACACTGAAGCTTTCTTT
TRBD1 | . | TRBJ1-1 | TRBV9 | CASSPRTGRVTEAFF | TGTGCCAGCAGCCCAAGGACAGGGAGGGTCACTGAAGCTTTCTTT
TRBD2 | . | TRBJ2-3 | TRBV2 | CASRILAGGPDTQYF | TGTGCCAGCAGGATACTAGCGGGGGGGCCAGATACGCAGTATTTT
. | . | TRBJ1-1 | TRBV7-9 | CASSFNGAMNTEAFF | TGTGCCAGCAGCTTTAATGGGGCAATGAACACTGAAGCTTTCTTT
. | . | TRBJ2-3 | TRBV4-2 | CASSPGTSTVDTQYF | TGTGCCAGCAGCCCAGGGACTTCCACCGTGGATACGCAGTATTTT
. | . | TRBJ2-3 | TRBV7-2 | CASRPGLLQSDTQYF | TGTGCCAGCAGACCGGGGCTCCTCCAGTCAGATACGCAGTATTTT
. | few | TRBJ2-3 | TRBV7-2 | CASSKGLEGAYTQYF | TGTGCCAGCAGCAAGGGACTAGAGGGGGCCTATACGCAGTATTTT
TRBD1 | few | TRBJ2-2 | TRBV6-5 | CASRIQGAMGGELFF | TGTGCCAGCAGGATACAGGGGGCAATGGGCGGGGAGCTGTTTTTT
. | medium-sized | TRBJ2-3 | TRBV11-2 | CASSLVGSRDTQYF | TGTGCCAGCAGCTTAGTAGGGTCCAGAGATACGCAGTATTTT
TRBD2 | once | TRBJ2-7 | TRBV4-2 | CASSQELAGTYEQYF | TGTGCCAGCAGCCAAGAGCTAGCGGGAACCTACGAGCAGTACTTC
. | . | TRBJ2-2 | TRBV29-1 | CSAGMAGELFF | TGCAGCGCCGGGATGGCCGGGGAGCTGTTTTTT
. | few | TRBJ2-1 | TRBV5-4 | CASSLDWGFNNEQFF | TGTGCCAGCAGCTTGGATTGGGGGTTCAACAATGAGCAGTTCTTC
. | . | TRBJ2-1 | TRBV4-2 | CASSQDLRNEQFF | TGTGCCAGCAGCCAAGACTTACGTAATGAGCAGTTCTTC
. | . | TRBJ1-1 | TRBV29-1 | CSAAEGAEAFF | TGCAGCGCTGCGGAAGGTGCTGAAGCTTTCTTT
TRBD2 | few | TRBJ2-7 | TRBV7-2 | CASSLWSSGGSYEQYF | TGTGCCAGCAGCTTATGGTCCTCGGGGGGTTCCTACGAGCAGTACTTC
. | once | TRBJ1-6 | TRBV11-2 | CASSLRTVNNSPLHF | TGTGCCAGCAGCCTCCGGACAGTCAATAATTCACCCCTCCACTTT
. | . | TRBJ2-1 | TRBV5-4 | CASSSNGGSYNEQFF | TGTGCCAGCAGCTCCAACGGGGGTTCCTACAATGAGCAGTTCTTC
TRBD1 | . | TRBJ1-1 | TRBV30 | CASMGQGANTEAFF | TGTGCCTCTATGGGACAGGGGGCCAACACTGAAGCTTTCTTT
. | . | TRBJ1-1 | TRBV7-9 | CASSLAPADLEAFF | TGTGCCAGCAGCTTAGCGCCGGCAGACCTTGAAGCTTTCTTT
. | . | TRBJ2-7 | TRBV30 | CAWSVRTPGNEQYF | TGTGCCTGGAGTGTACGTACCCCTGGGAACGAGCAGTACTTC
TRBD1 | . | TRBJ1-6 | TRBV7-8 | CASRIGTDNSPLHF | TGTGCCAGCAGAATCGGGACAGATAATTCACCCCTCCACTTT
TRBD1 | . | TRBJ2-7 | TRBV5-1 | CASSTDGTVIYEQYF | TGCGCCAGCAGCACAGACGGGACAGTGATATACGAGCAGTACTTC
. | few | TRBJ2-2 | TRBV5-1 | CASTGTFNTGELFF | TGCGCCAGCACTGGGACGTTCAACACCGGGGAGCTGTTTTTT
TRBD1 | few | TRBJ1-6 | TRBV15 | CATRTGEGNSPLHF | TGTGCCACAAGGACAGGGGAAGGAAATTCACCCCTCCACTTT
. | . | TRBJ1-3 | TRBV11-2 | CASSSPRGRGNTIYF | TGTGCCAGCAGCTCCCCCCGGGGGCGTGGAAACACCATATATTTT
. | . | TRBJ2-7 | TRBV27 | CARSRWASYEQYF | TGTGCCAGGTCTCGGTGGGCAAGCTACGAGCAGTACTTC
TRBD1 | . | TRBJ2-5 | TRBV11-2 | CASSWTQGAETQYF | TGTGCCAGCAGCTGGACGCAGGGGGCTGAGACCCAGTACTTC
. | few | TRBJ2-4 | TRBV5-6 | CASSAPLGGKNIQYF | TGTGCCAGCAGCGCCCCACTAGGCGGCAAAAACATTCAGTACTTC
TRBD1 | . | TRBJ2-3 | TRBV30 | CAWSVPGQGAWDTQYF | TGTGCCTGGAGTGTACCCGGACAGGGGGCTTGGGATACGCAGTATTTT
TRBD1 | few | TRBJ2-1 | TRBV29-1 | CSVGQGANNNEQFF | TGCAGCGTTGGTCAGGGGGCGAACAACAATGAGCAGTTCTTC
. | . | TRBJ2-7 | TRBV19 | CASSSPGGATWEQYF | TGTGCCAGTAGTAGCCCCGGGGGAGCCACCTGGGAGCAGTACTTC